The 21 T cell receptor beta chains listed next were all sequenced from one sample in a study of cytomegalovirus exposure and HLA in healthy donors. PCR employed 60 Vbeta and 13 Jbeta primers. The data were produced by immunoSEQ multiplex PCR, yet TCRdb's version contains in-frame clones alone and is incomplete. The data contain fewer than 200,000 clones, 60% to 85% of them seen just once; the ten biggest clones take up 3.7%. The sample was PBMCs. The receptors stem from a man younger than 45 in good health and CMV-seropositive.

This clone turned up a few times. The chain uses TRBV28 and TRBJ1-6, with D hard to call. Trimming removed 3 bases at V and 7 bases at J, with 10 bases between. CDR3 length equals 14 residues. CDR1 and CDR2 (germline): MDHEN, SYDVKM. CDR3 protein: CASSFRLINSPLHF. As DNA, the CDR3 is TGTGCCAGCAGTTTCAGGCTGATAAATTCACCCCTCCACTTT.

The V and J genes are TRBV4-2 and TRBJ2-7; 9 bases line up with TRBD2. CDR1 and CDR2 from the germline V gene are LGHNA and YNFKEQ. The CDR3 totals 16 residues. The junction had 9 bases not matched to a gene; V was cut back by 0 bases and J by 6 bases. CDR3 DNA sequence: TGTGCCAGCAGCCAAGAGGCGGGGCGGGGGGGCCGCGAGCAGTACTTC. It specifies CASSQEAGRGGREQYF.

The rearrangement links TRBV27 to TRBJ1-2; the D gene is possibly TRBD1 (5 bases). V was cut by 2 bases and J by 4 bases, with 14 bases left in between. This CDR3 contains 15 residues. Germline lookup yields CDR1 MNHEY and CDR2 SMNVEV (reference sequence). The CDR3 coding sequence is TGTGCCAGCAGTTTAAATCCAGGGCGAGCCTATGGCTACACCTTC. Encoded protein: CASSLNPGRAYGYTF.

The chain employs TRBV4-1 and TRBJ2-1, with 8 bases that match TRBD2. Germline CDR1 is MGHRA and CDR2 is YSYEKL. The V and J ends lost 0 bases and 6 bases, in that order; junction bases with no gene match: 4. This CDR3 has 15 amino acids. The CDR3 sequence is CASSQDGGGGNEQFF. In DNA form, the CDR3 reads TGCGCCAGCAGCCAAGACGGGGGGGGTGGCAATGAGCAGTTCTTC.

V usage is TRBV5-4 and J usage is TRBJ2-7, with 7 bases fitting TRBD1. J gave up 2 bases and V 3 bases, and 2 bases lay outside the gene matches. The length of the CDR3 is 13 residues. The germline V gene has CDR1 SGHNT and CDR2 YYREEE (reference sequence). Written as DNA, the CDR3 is TGTGCCAGCAGCTGGGGACAGACCTACGAGCAGTACTTC. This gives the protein CASSWGQTYEQYF.

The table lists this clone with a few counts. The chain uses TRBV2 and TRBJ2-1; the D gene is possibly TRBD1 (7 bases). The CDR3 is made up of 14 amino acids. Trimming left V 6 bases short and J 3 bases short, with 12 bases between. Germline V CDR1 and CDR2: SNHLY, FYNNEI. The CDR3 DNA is TGTGCCAGCAGGGCAGGGGGAGGCTACAATGAGCAGTTCTTC. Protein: CASRAGGGYNEQFF. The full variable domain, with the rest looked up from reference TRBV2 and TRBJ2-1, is EPEVTQTPSHQVTQMGQEVILRCVPISNHLYFYWYRQILGQKVEFLVSFYNNEISEKSEIFDDQFSVERPDGSNFTLKIRSTKLEDSAMYFCASRAGGGYNEQFFGPGTRLTVL.

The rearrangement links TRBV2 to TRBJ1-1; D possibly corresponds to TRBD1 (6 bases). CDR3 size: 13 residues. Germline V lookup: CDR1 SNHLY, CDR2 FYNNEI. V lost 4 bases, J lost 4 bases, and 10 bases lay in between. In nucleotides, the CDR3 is TGTGCCAGCAGTGCAACAGGGCCCACTGAAGCTTTCTTT. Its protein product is CASSATGPTEAFF.

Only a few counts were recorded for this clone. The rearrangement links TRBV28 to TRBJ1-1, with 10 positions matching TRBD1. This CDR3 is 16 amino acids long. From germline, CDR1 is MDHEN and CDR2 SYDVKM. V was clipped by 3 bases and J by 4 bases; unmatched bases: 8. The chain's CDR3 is CASSLTTGGIGTEAFF. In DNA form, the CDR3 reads TGTGCCAGCAGTTTGACGACAGGGGGCATTGGCACTGAAGCTTTCTTT.

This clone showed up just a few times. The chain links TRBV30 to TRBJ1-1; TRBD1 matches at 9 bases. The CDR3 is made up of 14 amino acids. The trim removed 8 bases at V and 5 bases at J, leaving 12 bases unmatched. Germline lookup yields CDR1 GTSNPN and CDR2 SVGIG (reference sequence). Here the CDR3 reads CASDRGTETTEAFF. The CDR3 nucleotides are TGTGCCAGTGACAGGGGGACGGAGACGACTGAAGCTTTCTTT. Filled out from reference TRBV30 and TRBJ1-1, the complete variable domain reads SQTIHQWPATLVQPVGSPLSLECTVEGTSNPNLYWYRQAAGRGLQLLFYSVGIGQISSEVPQNLSASRPQDRQFILSSKKLLLSDSGFYLCASDRGTETTEAFFGQGTRLTVV.

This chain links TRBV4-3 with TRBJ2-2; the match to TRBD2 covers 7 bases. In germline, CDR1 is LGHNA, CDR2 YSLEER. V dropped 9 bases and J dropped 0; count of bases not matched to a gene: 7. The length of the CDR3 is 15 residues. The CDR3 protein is CARSIAGSNTGELFF. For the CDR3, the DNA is TGCGCCAGATCGATAGCGGGTTCGAACACCGGGGAGCTGTTTTTT.

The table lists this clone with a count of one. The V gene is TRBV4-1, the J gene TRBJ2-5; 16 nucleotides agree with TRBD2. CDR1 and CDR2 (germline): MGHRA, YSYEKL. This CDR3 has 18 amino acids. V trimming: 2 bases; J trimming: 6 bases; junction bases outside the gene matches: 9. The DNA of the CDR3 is TGCGCCAGCAGCCAACTCCCGGGACTAGCGGGGGGGCGTAAGACCCAGTACTTC. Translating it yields CASSQLPGLAGGRKTQYF.

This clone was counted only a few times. The CDR3 DNA reads TGTGCCATCAGTGAGTCTCAAGAGGGGGCCGAAAAACTGTTTTTT. Its protein product is CAISESQEGAEKLFF. The rearrangement links TRBV10-3 to TRBJ1-4, with 7 bases matching TRBD1. Germline V gene sequence: CDR1 ENHRY, CDR2 SYGVKD. The J segment lost 8 bases and the V segment lost 0 bases, leaving 6 bases of the junction unmatched. The CDR3 sequence is 15 residues long.

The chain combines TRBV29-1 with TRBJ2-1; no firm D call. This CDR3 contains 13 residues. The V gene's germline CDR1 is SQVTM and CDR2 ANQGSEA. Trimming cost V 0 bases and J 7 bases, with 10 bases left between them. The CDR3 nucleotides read TGCAGCGTTGAAGAGCTGACTGGGAATGAGCAGTTCTTC. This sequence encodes CSVEELTGNEQFF.

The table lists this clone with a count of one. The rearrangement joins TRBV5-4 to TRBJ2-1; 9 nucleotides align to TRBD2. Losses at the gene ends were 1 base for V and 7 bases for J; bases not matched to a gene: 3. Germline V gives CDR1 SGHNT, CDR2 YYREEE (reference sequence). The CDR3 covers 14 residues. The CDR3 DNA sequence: TGTGCCAGCAGCTTGCTAGCGGGAAGGAATGAGCAGTTCTTC. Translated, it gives CASSLLAGRNEQFF.

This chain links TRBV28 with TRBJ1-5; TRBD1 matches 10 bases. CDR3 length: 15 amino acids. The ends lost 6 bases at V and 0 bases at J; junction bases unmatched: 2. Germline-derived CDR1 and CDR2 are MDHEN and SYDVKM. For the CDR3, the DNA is TGTGCCAGCAGGCGGGACAGGGGTAGCAATCAGCCCCAGCATTTT. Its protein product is CASRRDRGSNQPQHF.

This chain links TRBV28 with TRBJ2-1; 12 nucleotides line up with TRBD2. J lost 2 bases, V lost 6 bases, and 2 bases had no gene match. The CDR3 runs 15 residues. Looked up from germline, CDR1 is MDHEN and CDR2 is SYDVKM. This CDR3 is CASSSSGGAYNEQFF. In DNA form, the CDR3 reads TGTGCCAGCAGCTCTAGCGGGGGGGCCTACAATGAGCAGTTCTTC.

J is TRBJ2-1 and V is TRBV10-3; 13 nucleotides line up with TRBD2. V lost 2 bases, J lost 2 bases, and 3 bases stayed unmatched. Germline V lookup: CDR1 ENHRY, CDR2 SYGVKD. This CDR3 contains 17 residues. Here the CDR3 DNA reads TGTGCCATCAGTGAGACTAGCGGGGGGGTAACCTACAATGAGCAGTTCTTC. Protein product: CAISETSGGVTYNEQFF.

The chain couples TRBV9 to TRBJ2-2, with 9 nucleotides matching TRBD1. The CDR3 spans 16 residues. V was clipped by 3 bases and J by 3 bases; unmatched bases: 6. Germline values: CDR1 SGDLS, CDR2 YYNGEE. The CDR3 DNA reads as TGTGCCAGCAGCGGACCGGGACAGGGCTACACCGGGGAGCTGTTTTTT. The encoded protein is CASSGPGQGYTGELFF.

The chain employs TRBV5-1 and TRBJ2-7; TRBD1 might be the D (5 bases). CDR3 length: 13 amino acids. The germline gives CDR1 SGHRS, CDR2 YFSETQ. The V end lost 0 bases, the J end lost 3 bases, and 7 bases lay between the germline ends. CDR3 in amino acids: CASSLVRGYEQYF. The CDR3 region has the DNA TGCGCCAGCAGCTTGGTTAGGGGCTACGAGCAGTACTTC.

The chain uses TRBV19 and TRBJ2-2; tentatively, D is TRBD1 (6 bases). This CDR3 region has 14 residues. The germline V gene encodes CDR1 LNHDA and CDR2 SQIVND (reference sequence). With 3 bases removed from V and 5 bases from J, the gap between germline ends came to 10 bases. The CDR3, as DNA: TGTGCCAGTAGTATCCAGGGGCGGACCGGGGAGCTGTTTTTT. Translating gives CASSIQGRTGELFF.

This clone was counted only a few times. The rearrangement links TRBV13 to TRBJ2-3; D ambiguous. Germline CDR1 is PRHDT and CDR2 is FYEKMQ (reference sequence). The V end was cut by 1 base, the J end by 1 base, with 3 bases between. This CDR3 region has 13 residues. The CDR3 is CASSLERTDTQYF. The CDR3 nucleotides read TGTGCCAGCAGCTTAGAGCGCACAGATACGCAGTATTTT.